A selection of T cell receptor beta chains follows, all from one sample in a study of T cells in Graves' hyperthyroidism and ophthalmopathy. Each CDR3 protein gets one entry after TCRdb re-called the multiplex PCR reads with MiXCR. The sample lists roughly 200,000 distinct CDR3 sequences; around a sixth were seen once. Material for sequencing was blood. Receptor source: a woman between 50 and 59 years old with Graves' hyperthyroidism. CDR3s include the opening cysteine and the closing phenylalanine or tryptophan. A D gene is named only where the DNA matches it firmly. Size tells how often a clone was seen (once, few, many) or the class of an expanded clone, and some rows leave it out.

j_gene,v_gene,d_gene,abundance,CDR3nt,CDR3aa
TRBJ1-2,TRBV6-5,NA,many,TGTGCCAGCAGTTACTTAGGAGGGGGAAAGCTCGGTCGGTATGGCTACACCTTC,CASSYLGGGKLGRYGYTF
TRBJ2-7,TRBV20-1,NA,many,TGCAGTGCTAGAGTGTCGGGAACGAACTCCTACGAGCAGTACTTC,CSARVSGTNSYEQYF
TRBJ2-3,TRBV7-2,NA,many,TGTGCCAGCAGCTTCAGAGGCCAGGGCGGCCCAGATACGCAGTATTTT,CASSFRGQGGPDTQYF
TRBJ2-7,TRBV30,TRBD2,NA,TGTGCCTGGAGGGCCCCGGGGGGGAGCGAGCAGTACTTC,CAWRAPGGSEQYF
TRBJ2-1,TRBV15,NA,NA,TGTGCCACCAGCAGATCAGCGGCATCCTACAATGAGCAGTTCTTC,CATSRSAASYNEQFF
TRBJ2-1,TRBV20-1,TRBD1,few,TGCAGTGCGTGGACAGGGGGCTCCTACAATGAGCAGTTCTTC,CSAWTGGSYNEQFF
TRBJ2-5,TRBV24-1,TRBD1,NA,TGTGCCACCAGTGAGGGACAGGGTAATTACGGGGGACAAGAGACCCAGTACTTC,CATSEGQGNYGGQETQYF
TRBJ2-7,TRBV29-1,TRBD2,NA,TGCAGCGTTGAACTCGGGACTAGCGGGACCTACGAGCAGTACTTC,CSVELGTSGTYEQYF
TRBJ2-7,TRBV4-2,NA,few,TGTGCCAGCAGCCCAGCGGTAGAGAGCGAGCAGTACTTC,CASSPAVESEQYF
TRBJ2-3,TRBV4-1,TRBD2,many,TGCGCCAGCAGCCAAGACCCGGGACTAGCGGGAGGGATCAAGGCAGATACGCAGTATTTT,CASSQDPGLAGGIKADTQYF
TRBJ2-3,TRBV19,NA,few,TGTGCCAGTCTTGCTGGGAACTTACACTTTCCAGATACGCAGTATTTT,CASLAGNLHFPDTQYF
TRBJ2-3,TRBV7-2,NA,many,TGTGCCAGCAGCTTAGGACAGTTCACAGATACGCAGTATTTT,CASSLGQFTDTQYF
TRBJ2-3,TRBV19,TRBD2,NA,TGTGCCAGTAGTTCTCGGACTAGCGGGAGAAGGGGTACGCAGTATTTT,CASSSRTSGRRGTQYF
TRBJ2-1,TRBV11-2,NA,many,TGTGCCAGCAGCCGGAGTGGGGAGCAGTTCTTC,CASSRSGEQFF
TRBJ2-1,TRBV9,TRBD2,NA,TGTGCCAGCAGCGCCTCCGGGACTAGTCGCCTGGGGAATGAGCAGTTCTTC,CASSASGTSRLGNEQFF
TRBJ2-7,TRBV3-1,NA,many,TGTGCCAGCAGCAGTGGGAGCGGATTATACGAGCAGTACTTC,CASSSGSGLYEQYF
TRBJ1-3,TRBV6-1,NA,many,TGTGCCAGCAGTCTACAGGCAGCTGGAAACACCATATATTTT,CASSLQAAGNTIYF
TRBJ1-5,TRBV6-1,TRBD1,NA,TGTGCCAGCACCTTGACAGGGGGAGTCAATCAGCCCCAGCATTTT,CASTLTGGVNQPQHF
TRBJ2-2,TRBV5-6,TRBD2,few,TGTGCCAGCAGCTTGAGGTCTAGCGGGGTGAACACCGGGGAGCTGTTTTTT,CASSLRSSGVNTGELFF
TRBJ1-1,TRBV12-3/TRBV12-4,NA,many,TGTGCCAGCAGGGAAACAGGGTTTACTGAAGCTTTCTTT,CASRETGFTEAFF
TRBJ2-2,TRBV12-3/TRBV12-4,NA,few,TGTGCCAGCAGTTTCCTCCAGACTGGGGAGCTGTTTTTT,CASSFLQTGELFF
TRBJ2-2,TRBV9,NA,few,TGTGCCAGCAGCAAAAACAGCCATCCGAACACCGGGGAGCTGTTTTTT,CASSKNSHPNTGELFF
TRBJ2-7,TRBV6-5,NA,many,TGTGCCAGCAGTCCCAACTTAGACAGGTTAACGGGCGAGCAGTACTTC,CASSPNLDRLTGEQYF
TRBJ2-5,TRBV2,TRBD2,few,TGTGCCAGCAGTTTGACTAGCGGGAAAAAGACCCAGTACTTC,CASSLTSGKKTQYF
TRBJ2-1,TRBV6-1,NA,many,TGTGCCAGCAGTCCCGAAGGGCAACGAAGCTCCTACAATGAGCAGTTCTTC,CASSPEGQRSSYNEQFF
TRBJ1-2,TRBV4-2,NA,few,TGTGCCAGCAGCCCGAGGAGGGGTCGGGGCTACACCTTC,CASSPRRGRGYTF
TRBJ2-3,TRBV12-3/TRBV12-4,TRBD2,many,TGTGCCAGCAGTTTACCCGGGACTAGCGGGAGATGGGGCACAGATACGCAGTATTTT,CASSLPGTSGRWGTDTQYF
TRBJ2-1,TRBV7-2,TRBD1,many,TGTGCCAGCAGCAGGGACAGGGGGTCGAATGAGCAGTTCTTC,CASSRDRGSNEQFF
TRBJ1-3,TRBV7-6,NA,many,TGTGCCAGCAGTTTAGGGCTCTCTGGAAACACCATATATTTT,CASSLGLSGNTIYF
TRBJ2-4,TRBV7-9,TRBD2,NA,TGTGCCAGCAGCCCAGGTGCGGGAGGGCCTAACATTCAGTACTTC,CASSPGAGGPNIQYF
TRBJ2-7,TRBV11-2,NA,NA,TGTGCCAGCAGCTCGCTGCTCGGACACTACGAGCAGTACTTC,CASSSLLGHYEQYF
TRBJ1-5,TRBV6-1,NA,many,TGTGCCAGCAGACAGGGAACCAATGGCAATCAGCCCCAGCATTTT,CASRQGTNGNQPQHF
TRBJ2-7,TRBV7-8,NA,many,TGTGCCAGCAGCCAAGCAAGAGACCGTCCCTACGAGCAGTACTTC,CASSQARDRPYEQYF
TRBJ1-1,TRBV29-1,NA,many,TGCAGCGGGACCCCGGGGCTCGAAGCTTTCTTT,CSGTPGLEAFF